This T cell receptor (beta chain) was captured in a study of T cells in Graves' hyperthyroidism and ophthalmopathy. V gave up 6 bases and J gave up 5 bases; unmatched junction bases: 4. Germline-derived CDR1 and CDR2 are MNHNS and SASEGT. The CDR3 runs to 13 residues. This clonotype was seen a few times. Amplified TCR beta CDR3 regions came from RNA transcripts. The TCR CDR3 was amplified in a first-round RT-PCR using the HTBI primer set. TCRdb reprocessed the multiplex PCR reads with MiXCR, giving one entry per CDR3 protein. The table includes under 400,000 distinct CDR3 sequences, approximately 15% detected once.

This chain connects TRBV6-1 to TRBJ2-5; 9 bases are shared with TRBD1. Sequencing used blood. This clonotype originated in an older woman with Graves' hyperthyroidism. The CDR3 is CASRTGGGETQYF. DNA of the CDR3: TGTGCCAGCAGAACAGGGGGCGGTGAGACCCAGTACTTC.